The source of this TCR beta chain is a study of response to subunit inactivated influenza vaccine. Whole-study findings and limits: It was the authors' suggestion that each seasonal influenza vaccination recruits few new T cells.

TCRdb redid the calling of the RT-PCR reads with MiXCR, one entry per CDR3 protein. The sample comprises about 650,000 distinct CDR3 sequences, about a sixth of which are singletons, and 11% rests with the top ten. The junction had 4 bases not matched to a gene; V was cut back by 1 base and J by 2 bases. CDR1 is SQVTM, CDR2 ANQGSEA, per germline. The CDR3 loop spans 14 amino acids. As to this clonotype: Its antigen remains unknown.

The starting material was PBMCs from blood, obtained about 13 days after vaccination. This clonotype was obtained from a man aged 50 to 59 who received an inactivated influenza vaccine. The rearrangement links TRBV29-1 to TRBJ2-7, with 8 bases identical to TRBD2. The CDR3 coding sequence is TGCAGCGTTGAAGTGGAGCGGGAGACCTACGAGCAGTACTTC. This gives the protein CSVEVERETYEQYF.